This T cell receptor (beta chain) originates from a study of technical replicates of blood from a handful of donors. Sequenced by immunoSEQ multiplex PCR; TCRdb stores in-frame clones only, minus some. The sample has around 100,000 clones; about 94% are singletons. The ends were cut back, 6 bases at V and 2 bases at J, with 19 bases in the middle. From germline, CDR1 is LNHDA and CDR2 SQIVND (reference sequence). The CDR3 spans 16 residues. V usage is TRBV19 and J usage is TRBJ1-1; TRBD1 might be the D (6 bases). The TCR originated in a human donor in good health. Source material: T cells isolated from PBMCs. CDR3 DNA: TGTGCCAGTAGAACTGTTCAGGGGTTGTTTAACACTGAAGCTTTCTTT. Translation gives CASRTVQGLFNTEAFF.